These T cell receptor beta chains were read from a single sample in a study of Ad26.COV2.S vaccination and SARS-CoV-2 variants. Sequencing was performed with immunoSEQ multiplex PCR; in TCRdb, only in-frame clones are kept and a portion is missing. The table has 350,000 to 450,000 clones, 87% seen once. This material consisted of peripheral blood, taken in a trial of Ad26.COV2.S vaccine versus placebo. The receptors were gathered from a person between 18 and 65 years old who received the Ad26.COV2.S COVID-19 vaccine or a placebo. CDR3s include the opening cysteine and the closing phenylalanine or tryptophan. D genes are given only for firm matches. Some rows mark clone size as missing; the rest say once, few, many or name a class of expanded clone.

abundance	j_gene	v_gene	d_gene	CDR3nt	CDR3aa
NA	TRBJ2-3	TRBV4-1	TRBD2	TGCGCCAGCAGCTCCAGGACTAGCGGGATATCAGATACGCAGTATTTT	CASSSRTSGISDTQYF
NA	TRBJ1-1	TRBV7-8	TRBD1	TGTGCCAGCAGCTTAGAGAGGGAGGCGGCTGGGACAGGAGACACTGAAGCTTTCTTT	CASSLEREAAGTGDTEAFF
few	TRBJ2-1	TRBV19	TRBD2	TGTGCCAGTAGCGCCGGGACTAGCGGGGGGCAGGGGTTCTTC	CASSAGTSGGQGFF
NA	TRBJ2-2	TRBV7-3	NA	TGTGCCAGCAGCTCTGTAGCTCGCACCGGGGAGCTGTTTTTT	CASSSVARTGELFF
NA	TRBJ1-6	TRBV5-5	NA	TGTGCCAGCACCTCCAGGGTAAGGGAAAATTCACCCCTCCACTTT	CASTSRVRENSPLHF
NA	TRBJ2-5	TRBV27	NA	TGTGCCAGCAGTTTAAGTTGGGACACCAGGCCGTACTTC	CASSLSWDTRPYF
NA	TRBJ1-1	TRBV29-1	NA	TGCAGCGTTGGGGGGGGTTGGGACACTGAAGCTTTCTTT	CSVGGGWDTEAFF
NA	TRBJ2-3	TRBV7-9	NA	TGTGCCAGCAGCCCCCGGCAGTATGCTAGCACAGATACGCAGTATTTT	CASSPRQYASTDTQYF
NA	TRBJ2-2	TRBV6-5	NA	TGTGCCACCAACCAGGGAGACACCGGGGAGCTGTTTTTT	CATNQGDTGELFF
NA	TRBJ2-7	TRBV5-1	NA	TGCGCCAGCAGAGGGACCAGTGGAGACTACGAGCAGTACTTC	CASRGTSGDYEQYF
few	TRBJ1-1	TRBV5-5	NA	TGTCTATCCGGGCGAGGGGGTAGAGACACTGAAGCTTTCTTT	CLSGRGGRDTEAFF
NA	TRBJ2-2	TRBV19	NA	TGTGCCAGTAGGGTGCGGGTTAACACCGGGGAGCTGTTTTTT	CASRVRVNTGELFF
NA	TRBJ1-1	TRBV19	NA	TGTGCCAGTAGTATTAGGGCTGGGGGGCTCACTGAAGCTTTCTTT	CASSIRAGGLTEAFF
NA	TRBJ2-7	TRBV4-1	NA	TGCGCCAGCAGCCAGCAAGGTGGCTACGAGCAGTACTTC	CASSQQGGYEQYF
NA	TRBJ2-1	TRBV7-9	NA	TGTGCCAGCAGCTTAGGTTCCAGGAGCGGCCATGAGCAGTTCTTC	CASSLGSRSGHEQFF
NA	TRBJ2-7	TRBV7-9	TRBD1	TGTGCCGGATCCGGGACAGGGGACTACGAGCAGTACTTC	CAGSGTGDYEQYF
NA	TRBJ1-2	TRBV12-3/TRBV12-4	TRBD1	TGTGCCAGCACCAGGACAGGGGGCCACTACACCTTC	CASTRTGGHYTF
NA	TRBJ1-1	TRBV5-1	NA	TGCGCCAGCAGCTTGGGGGCACAACAGAGGAACACTGAAGCTTTCTTT	CASSLGAQQRNTEAFF
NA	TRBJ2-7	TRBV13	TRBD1	TGTGCCAGCAAGATTCAGGGGGCTCACGAGCAGTACTTC	CASKIQGAHEQYF
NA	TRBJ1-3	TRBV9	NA	TGTGCCAGCAGCGTAGCGGGGTTCGGGGGAAACACCATATATTTT	CASSVAGFGGNTIYF
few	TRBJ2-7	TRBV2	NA	TGTGCCAGCAGTGAACGCTACGAGCAGTACTTC	CASSERYEQYF
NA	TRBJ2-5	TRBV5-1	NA	TGCGCCAGCAGCACACGGACTCGATCGGGGACCACCCAAGAGACCCAGTACTTC	CASSTRTRSGTTQETQYF
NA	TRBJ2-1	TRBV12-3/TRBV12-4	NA	TGTGCCAGCAGTCCCCTCAGGGCCAATGAGCAGTTCTTC	CASSPLRANEQFF
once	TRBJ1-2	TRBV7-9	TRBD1	TGTGCCAGCAGCTATAGTGACCAGGGGGACTATGGCTACACCTTC	CASSYSDQGDYGYTF
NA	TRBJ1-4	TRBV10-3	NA	TGTGCCATCAGTGAAGGGAATAAAGAAAAACTGTTTTTT	CAISEGNKEKLFF
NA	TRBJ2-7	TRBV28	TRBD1	TGTGCCAGCAGACCTGGGACAGAGTACGAGCAGTACTTC	CASRPGTEYEQYF
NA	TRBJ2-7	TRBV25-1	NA	TGTGCCAGCAGTGATAGTAGGACGAACCCCTACGAGCAGTACTTC	CASSDSRTNPYEQYF
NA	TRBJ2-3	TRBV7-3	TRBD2	TGTGCCAGCAGCTCCCGACTAGCGGGAACCCCCGCGGCAGATACGCAGTATTTT	CASSSRLAGTPAADTQYF
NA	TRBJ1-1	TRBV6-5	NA	TGTGCCAGCTCCCTCACTGAAGCTTTCTTT	CASSLTEAFF
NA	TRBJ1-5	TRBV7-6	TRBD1	TGTGCCAGCAGCTCGGGACAGCGAGGTCAGCCCCAGCATTTT	CASSSGQRGQPQHF
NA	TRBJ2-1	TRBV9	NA	TGTGCCAGCAGCGTTACGACATACTACAATGAGCAGTTCTTC	CASSVTTYYNEQFF
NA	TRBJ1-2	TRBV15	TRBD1	TGTGCCACCAGCAGAGGGGACAGGGTTGGCTATGGCTACACCTTC	CATSRGDRVGYGYTF
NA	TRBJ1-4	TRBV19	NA	TGTGCCAGTAGTATAGCAACAACTAATGAAAAACTGTTTTTT	CASSIATTNEKLFF
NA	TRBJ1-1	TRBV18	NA	TGTGCCAGCTCACTTCAATCAGGGTACACTGAAGCTTTCTTT	CASSLQSGYTEAFF
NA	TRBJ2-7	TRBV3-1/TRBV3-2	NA	TGTGCCAGCAGCCAAGTGGGAGGCGACCACTACGAGCAGTACTTC	CASSQVGGDHYEQYF
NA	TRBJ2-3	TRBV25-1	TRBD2	TGTGCCAGCAGTGATCATAGCGGGGGGGCCACAGATACGCAGTATTTT	CASSDHSGGATDTQYF